A single sample gave rise to the 25 T cell receptor beta chains below, sequenced in a study of T cells in women clearing cervical HPV infection. Assay: immunoSEQ multiplex PCR; the TCRdb copy retains only in-frame clones and omits some. The sample features roughly 20,000 clones, with around 15% in its top ten. Source material: blood buffy coat. The receptors shown here come from a woman between 18 and 70 years old with a cervical HPV16 infection that either progressed to CIN3+ or cleared (not recorded which).

Regarding this clone: The sequence runs out 3 residues before the end of the CDR3; the remainder is reconstructed from the germline J gene. V gene TRBV7-9 combines with J gene TRBJ2-7; 13 bases agree with TRBD2. V gave up 4 bases and J gave up 5 bases; unmatched junction bases: 5. The CDR3 runs to 15 residues. Germline CDR1 is SEHNR and CDR2 is FQNEAQ (reference sequence). Incomplete CDR3 DNA: TGTGCCAGCAGCTGGACTAGCGGGAGTCTTAACGAG. This translates into CASSWTSGSLNE. The whole CDR3 protein reads CASSWTSGSLNEQYF.

As concerns this clone: The read terminates 3 residues ahead of where the CDR3 ends, so the germline J gene completes it. This sequence joins TRBV20-1 and TRBJ2-1, with no clear D. The CDR3 spans 13 residues. Trimming cost V 5 bases and J 9 bases, with 17 bases left between them. CDR1 is DFQATT and CDR2 is SNEGSKA in the germline V gene (reference sequence). The CDR3 sequence: CSALDNPYAEQFF. The DNA read from the CDR3 is TGCAGTGCTTTAGATAACCCCTACGCTGAG.

Comment on this clone: Read data end 3 residues before the CDR3 end; the end is taken from the germline J gene. The chain is built from TRBV28 and TRBJ1-1; possible D gene TRBD1, 6 bases. CDR3 length: 12 amino acids. Trimming took off 8 bases at V and 7 bases at J, with 14 bases between the two ends. From germline, CDR1 is MDHEN and CDR2 SYDVKM. The CDR3: CASRSETGEAFF. The sequenced CDR3 bases are TGTGCCAGCCGGTCCGAGACAGGTGAA.

With regard to this clone: The CDR3 end falls 3 residues outside the read, so it is completed with the germline J gene. V and J are TRBV20-1 and TRBJ1-2; D may be TRBD1 (6 bases). Germline loops: CDR1 DFQATT, CDR2 SNEGSKA (reference sequence). CDR3 length equals 14 residues. V dropped 5 bases and J dropped 2 bases, with 15 bases sitting between them. The sequenced part of the CDR3 DNA is TGCAGTGCTGAACCCCACGGGACAAACTATGGC. Its protein is CSAEPHGTNYG. The entire CDR3 protein reads CSAEPHGTNYGYTF.

Comment on this clone: The read finishes 3 residues shy of the CDR3 end, and the germline J gene is used to complete it. V usage is TRBV7-6 and J usage is TRBJ1-2; no clear D gene. Germline CDR1 SGHVS, CDR2 FNYEAQ. Trimming took off 0 bases at V and 4 bases at J, with 15 bases between the two ends. The CDR3 contains 16 residues. CDR3 amino acids: CASSLAGSSPGYGYTF. Partial CDR3 DNA: TGTGCCAGCAGCTTAGCCGGGTCCTCCCCCGGCTATGGC.

A remark on this clone: The CDR3 end lies 3 residues beyond the end of the read and is filled in from the germline J gene. This chain links TRBV20-1 with TRBJ2-7; D ambiguous. Looked up from germline, CDR1 is DFQATT and CDR2 is SNEGSKA (reference sequence). This CDR3 contains 13 residues. The ends were cut back, 2 bases at V and 2 bases at J, with 10 bases in the middle. This CDR3 is CSARPDAAYEQYF. The CDR3 bases that were read are TGCAGTGCTAGACCAGACGCGGCCTACGAG.

A remark on this clone: The CDR3 end lies 3 residues beyond the end of the read and is filled in from the germline J gene. This sequence joins TRBV24-1 and TRBJ2-3; 7 nucleotides agree with TRBD1. Germline CDR1 KGHDR, CDR2 SFDVKD. The junction had 10 bases not matched to a gene; V was cut back by 4 bases and J by 1 base. The CDR3 extends over 17 amino acids. CDR3 sequence reads: CATSDPNRGFGTDTQYF. The part of the CDR3 DNA that was read is TGTGCCACCAGTGACCCGAACAGGGGATTCGGCACAGATACG.

In regard to this clone: The observed sequence ends 3 residues before the CDR3 terminus, with the missing tail filled in from the germline J gene. The chain is built from TRBV5-1 and TRBJ2-6; D might be TRBD1 (6 bases). V gave up 5 bases and J gave up 4 bases, with 19 bases separating them. Germline lookup yields CDR1 SGHRS and CDR2 YFSETQ. CDR3 size: 17 residues. Incomplete CDR3 DNA: TGCGCCAGCAGGCCAGAACAGGGAACGAGCGGGGCCAACGTC. It yields the protein CASRPEQGTSGANV. The entire CDR3 sequence reads CASRPEQGTSGANVLTF.

A word on this clone: The CDR3 is cut off 3 residues early in the read; its end comes from the germline J gene. The gene calls are TRBV7-2 and TRBJ1-2; a weak D match, TRBD1 (5 bases). The CDR3 length is 13 residues. Germline CDR1 reads SGHTA; CDR2 reads FQGNSA. The DNA read from the CDR3 is TGTGCCAGCAGCTTAGACAGGCTCGGTACC. Its translation: CASSLDRLGT. The whole CDR3 protein is CASSLDRLGTYTF.

Comment on this clone: The CDR3 end lies 3 residues beyond the end of the read and is filled in from the germline J gene. The same CDR3 can be traced to other DNA sequences in this sample. This sequence joins TRBV18 and TRBJ2-7; D perhaps matches TRBD1 (6 bases). Trimming stripped 6 bases from V and 3 bases from J, with 18 bases between. This CDR3 contains 15 residues. Germline V gene data show CDR1 as KGHSH and CDR2 as LQKENI. CDR3 bases read: TGTGCCAGCTCCCCCCCGTTACAGGGCCTCTACGAG. This encodes CASSPPLQGLYE. The whole CDR3 reads CASSPPLQGLYEQYF. The entire variable domain, with the rest obtained from reference TRBV18 and TRBJ2-7, is as follows: NAGVMQNPRHLVRRRGQEARLRCSPMKGHSHVYWYRQLPEEGLKFMVYLQKENIIDESGMPKERFSAEFPKEGPSILRIQQVVRGDSAAYFCASSPPLQGLYEQYFGPGTRLTVT.

With respect to this clone: The read halts 3 residues ahead of the CDR3 end, with the missing end drawn from the germline J gene. This chain links TRBV5-1 with TRBJ2-3; D unclear. Trimming pared 0 bases from V and 1 base from J, leaving 12 bases between. Germline V gene sequence: CDR1 SGHRS, CDR2 YFSETQ. This CDR3 has 16 amino acids. CDR3 in amino acids: CASSLVVQQGTDTQYF. CDR3 DNA, as far as it was read: TGCGCCAGCAGCTTGGTAGTACAGCAGGGCACAGATACG.

Its frequency marks this clone as medium-sized (0.01 to 0.1%). The CDR3 goes on 3 residues after the read ends, and that part is filled in from the germline J gene. The rearrangement uses TRBV6-1 and TRBJ2-5, with D uncertain. V was shortened by 0 bases and J by 5 bases, with 13 bases between the two germline ends. CDR1 and CDR2 from the germline V gene are MNHNS and SASEGT. CDR3 length equals 15 residues. This chain's CDR3 is CASSEASAGDETQYF. The sequenced part of the CDR3 DNA is TGTGCCAGCAGTGAAGCGTCAGCAGGCGACGAGACC.

Comment on this clone: An end of the junction differs from the germline gene, which may be a read error. The CDR3 end is not reached by the read, which stops 3 residues before it; the germline J gene fills it in. The V call is TRBV4-1, the J call TRBJ2-1; no definite D call. The CDR3 covers 15 residues. Germline V gives CDR1 MGHRA, CDR2 YSYEKL. The CDR3 sequence is CASSQDESSCNEQFF. Partial CDR3 DNA: TGCGCCAGCAGCCAAGACGAGAGCTCCTGCAATGAG.

On this clone: The missing CDR3 end, 3 residues past where the read stops, is filled in from the germline J gene. V and J are TRBV2 and TRBJ2-4; D is unclear. Germline V gene sequence: CDR1 SNHLY, CDR2 FYNNEI. This CDR3 region has 13 residues. Trimming removed 4 bases at V and 9 bases at J, with 13 bases between. CDR3 region: CASSAAENGIQYF. The sequenced part of the CDR3 DNA is TGTGCCAGCAGTGCAGCAGAGAACGGCATT.

As to this clone: The DNA ends 3 residues before the CDR3 does, and the rest of the CDR3 is filled in from the germline J gene. This chain connects TRBV5-5 to TRBJ1-2, with D unclear. The V end was cut by 5 bases, the J end by 1 base, with 9 bases between. Looked up from germline, CDR1 is SGHKS and CDR2 is YYEKEE (reference sequence). The CDR3 sequence is 13 residues long. CDR3: CASRLEFNYGYTF. Incomplete CDR3 DNA: TGTGCCAGCAGGCTAGAATTTAACTATGGC.

On this clone: The read falls 3 residues short of the CDR3 end, and the missing part is taken from the germline J gene. The chain uses TRBV7-2 and TRBJ2-7, with a possible D match to TRBD1 (5 bases). The germline CDR1 and CDR2 sequences are SGHTA and FQGNSA. The CDR3 covers 15 residues. Trimming shortened V by 7 bases and J by 0 bases, and 16 bases separated the two germline ends. CDR3 DNA (partial): TGTGCCAGCAACCGCGAACCAGGGTCCTCCTACGAG. This encodes CASNREPGSSYE. The whole CDR3 region reads CASNREPGSSYEQYF.

With respect to this clone: The read terminates 3 residues before the CDR3 end, so the remaining end is supplied by the germline J gene. V is TRBV11-2 and J is TRBJ2-7; TRBD1 is a possible D gene (5 bases). This CDR3 has 11 amino acids. CDR1 SGHAT and CDR2 FQNNGV come from the germline V gene. The V end was cut by 2 bases, the J end by 6 bases, with 5 bases between. The sequenced CDR3 bases are TGTGCCAGCAGCTTACAGGGCGAG. It codes for CASSLQGE. The entire CDR3 reads CASSLQGEQYF.

To note about this clone: The read terminates 3 residues before the CDR3 end, so the remaining end is supplied by the germline J gene. This rearrangement joins TRBV2 to TRBJ2-3; 13 bases match TRBD2. CDR1 and CDR2 (germline): SNHLY, FYNNEI. There are 15 residues in the CDR3. V lost 5 bases to trimming and J lost 6 bases; unmatched junction nucleotides: 5. CDR3 bases read: TGTGCCAGCAGTTGGACTAGCGGGGGCTTGGATACG. Translated: CASSWTSGGLDT. The whole CDR3 sequence reads CASSWTSGGLDTQYF.

About this clone itself: Read coverage stops 3 residues before the CDR3 terminus; the germline J gene supplies the remainder. This rearrangement joins TRBV9 to TRBJ2-2; 7 bases are a match to TRBD1. Germline trimming cut 1 base from V and 4 bases from J; bases unmatched to any gene: 10. This CDR3 has 17 amino acids. CDR1 SGDLS and CDR2 YYNGEE come from the germline V gene. The covered CDR3 bases are TGTGCCAGCAGCGTATACGGTAGGGGGCCAACCACCGGGGAG. As protein: CASSVYGRGPTTGE. The whole CDR3 reads CASSVYGRGPTTGELFF.

On this clone: The observed sequence ends 3 residues before the CDR3 terminus, with the missing tail filled in from the germline J gene. The rearrangement joins TRBV5-1 to TRBJ2-7; D is undetermined. CDR1 and CDR2 (germline): SGHRS, YFSETQ. V was clipped by 0 bases and J by 3 bases, with 7 bases between them. The CDR3 extends over 13 amino acids. The CDR3 bases that were read are TGCGCCAGCAGCTTGGGTGGCATCTACGAG. Its protein product is CASSLGGIYE. The whole CDR3 protein reads CASSLGGIYEQYF. Full variable domain (rest looked up from reference TRBV5-1 and TRBJ2-7): KAGVTQTPRYLIKTRGQQVTLSCSPISGHRSVSWYQQTPGQGLQFLFEYFSETQRNKGNFPGRFSGRQFSNSRSEMNVSTLELGDSALYLCASSLGGIYEQYFGPGTRLTVT.

About this clone: Read data end 3 residues before the CDR3 end; the end is taken from the germline J gene. The V and J genes are TRBV7-2 and TRBJ2-3; 7 bases line up with TRBD1. V trimming: 5 bases; J trimming: 1 base; junction bases outside the gene matches: 6. Germline V gene lookup returns CDR1 SGHTA and CDR2 FQGNSA. The CDR3 spans 15 residues. CDR3 bases read: TGTGCCAGCAGCCCTCGAGGGACAGGCACAGATACG. As protein: CASSPRGTGTDT. The complete CDR3 sequence is CASSPRGTGTDTQYF. Supplemented by reference TRBV7-2 and TRBJ2-3, the full variable domain reads GAGVSQSPSNKVTEKGKDVELRCDPISGHTALYWYRQSLGQGLEFLIYFQGNSAPDKSGLPSDRFSAERTGGSVSTLTIQRTQQEDSAVYLCASSPRGTGTDTQYFGPGTRLTVL.

As for this clone: The sequence runs out 3 residues before the end of the CDR3; the remainder is reconstructed from the germline J gene. The rearrangement joins TRBV5-1 to TRBJ1-2; a weak D match, TRBD1 (5 bases). CDR3 length: 13 residues. Trimming left V 4 bases short and J 6 bases short, with 13 bases between. The germline V gene encodes CDR1 SGHRS and CDR2 YFSETQ. The covered CDR3 bases are TGCGCCAGCAGCCCCCCCGGAGGGGATGGC. Translation: CASSPPGGDG. Given in full, the CDR3 is CASSPPGGDGYTF.

Measured by frequency, this clone is medium-sized. The read falls 3 residues short of the CDR3 end, and the missing part is taken from the germline J gene. The chain couples TRBV2 to TRBJ2-7, with D perhaps matching TRBD2 (6 bases). Deletions cut 6 bases from V and 0 bases from J, with 18 bases between. Germline CDR1 is SNHLY and CDR2 is FYNNEI. The CDR3 is 16 residues long. The CDR3 sequence is CASRFGTPRSSYEQYF. The CDR3 DNA, read in part, is TGTGCCAGCAGGTTCGGGACTCCCAGGAGCTCCTACGAG.

Comments on this clone: The read gets to within 3 residues of the CDR3 end, and the germline J gene fills in the rest. The chain is built from TRBV12-3 or TRBV12-4 and TRBJ2-1, with 11 nucleotides matching TRBD2. CDR3 length equals 15 residues. J was trimmed by 7 bases and V by 7 bases; bases with no gene match: 9. The DNA read from the CDR3 is TGTGCCAGCAACCTGCGACTAGCGGGATCGAATGAG. It specifies CASNLRLAGSNE. The entire CDR3 protein reads CASNLRLAGSNEQFF.

A word on this clone: The read stops 3 residues short of the end of the CDR3; the missing end is completed from the germline J gene. V gene TRBV7-6 combines with J gene TRBJ2-5; D call uncertain. The CDR3 loop spans 15 amino acids. With 4 bases removed from V and 3 bases from J, the gap between germline ends came to 15 bases. The germline V gene has CDR1 SGHVS and CDR2 FNYEAQ. The DNA read from the CDR3 is TGTGCCAGCAGCTCACCCCATCCAGGAGAAGAGACC. Its protein product is CASSSPHPGEET. Given in full, the CDR3 is CASSSPHPGEETQYF.